These 13 T cell receptor beta chains share one sample of origin, sequenced in a study of blood T cell repertoires in COVID-19. TCRdb's copy holds only in-frame clones and misses some; the assay was immunoSEQ multiplex PCR. The sample has about 85,000 clones; 80% to 85% are singletons. The sample comprised peripheral blood. These receptors were taken from a man in his sixties with acute or convalescent COVID-19.

This chain uses TRBV27 with TRBJ2-7, with D unclear. Trimming took off 3 bases at V and 5 bases at J, with 11 bases between the two ends. CDR3 size: 13 residues. The V gene's germline CDR1 is MNHEY and CDR2 SMNVEV (reference sequence). CDR3 in DNA: TGTGCCAGCAGTTTCGCGGCTGGCCACGAGCAGTACTTC. This gives the protein CASSFAAGHEQYF.

The genes are TRBV5-1 and TRBJ2-5, with 7 bases aligning to TRBD1. The CDR3 has 13 amino acids. Germline CDR1 is SGHRS and CDR2 is YFSETQ. V shed 4 bases, J shed 4 bases, and the junction held 4 bases outside the gene matches. DNA for the CDR3: TGCGCCAGCAGCCTTGACAGGGTAGAGACCCAGTACTTC. It codes for CASSLDRVETQYF.

The chain joins TRBV24-1 to TRBJ1-4; 10 bases match TRBD1. This CDR3 has 16 residues. CDR1 and CDR2 from the germline V gene are KGHDR and SFDVKD. Trimming removed 4 bases from V and 5 bases from J; junction bases left unmatched: 6. The CDR3 region has the DNA TGTGCCACCAGTGACTCCCCGGGACAGGGGAATGAAAAACTGTTTTTT. Its translation is CATSDSPGQGNEKLFF.

The V gene is TRBV5-8, the J gene TRBJ2-1, with D possibly matching TRBD2 (7 bases). Trimming pared 3 bases from V and 1 base from J, leaving 11 bases between. CDR1 and CDR2 (germline): SGHTS, YDEGEE. CDR3 size: 15 residues. The CDR3 sequence: CASSWGGLSYNEQFF. CDR3 coding DNA: TGTGCCAGCAGCTGGGGGGGGCTTTCCTACAATGAGCAGTTCTTC.

V is TRBV18 and J is TRBJ1-2, with D tentatively TRBD1 (6 bases). Germline loops: CDR1 KGHSH, CDR2 LQKENI. V lost 6 bases, J lost 3 bases, and 17 bases lay in between. This CDR3 is 15 amino acids long. CDR3 sequence (DNA): TGTGCCAGCTCTACCAGTACGGGGGGCGACTATGGCTACACCTTC. It translates to CASSTSTGGDYGYTF.

This chain connects TRBV29-1 to TRBJ2-5; the match to TRBD1 covers 8 bases. The J segment lost 3 bases and the V segment lost 1 base, leaving 7 bases of the junction unmatched. This CDR3 is built from 15 residues. Germline V CDR1 and CDR2: SQVTM, ANQGSEA. The chain's CDR3 is CSVEVPGGGEETQYF. In DNA, the CDR3 is TGCAGCGTTGAAGTTCCAGGGGGCGGGGAAGAGACCCAGTACTTC.

This chain joins TRBV5-1 and TRBJ1-5, with a possible D match to TRBD1 (6 bases). V was clipped by 3 bases and J by 4 bases, with 14 bases between them. Per germline, CDR1 SGHRS and CDR2 YFSETQ. This CDR3 comprises 15 residues. The CDR3 DNA reads TGCGCCAGCAGCTCTGGGTCAGGGGATAATCAGCCCCAGCATTTT. Protein product: CASSSGSGDNQPQHF.

The chain has TRBV14 and TRBJ2-7, with D hard to call. This CDR3 has 14 residues. Germline assignment: CDR1 SGHDN and CDR2 FVKESK. V lost 0 bases, J lost 6 bases, and 12 bases lay in between. This CDR3 reads CASSQELPPGEQYF. DNA for the CDR3: TGTGCCAGCAGCCAAGAACTTCCGCCGGGCGAGCAGTACTTC.

This rearrangement joins TRBV19 to TRBJ1-4; no firm D call. The V and J ends lost 4 bases and 7 bases respectively, with 16 bases between them. Germline CDR1 reads LNHDA; CDR2 reads SQIVND (reference sequence). This CDR3 region has 15 residues. CDR3 nucleotide sequence: TGTGCCAGTAGTAGAGACGGGCTAGCGGCTGAAAAACTGTTTTTT. Protein product: CASSRDGLAAEKLFF.

The gene calls are TRBV19 and TRBJ2-7; 8 bases map to TRBD2. Trimming removed 5 bases from V and 4 bases from J; junction bases left unmatched: 10. The CDR3 sequence is 15 residues long. Looked up from germline, CDR1 is LNHDA and CDR2 is SQIVND (reference sequence). For the CDR3, the DNA is TGTGCCAGTAGTCTCAGACTAGCGCCGAATTACGAGCAGTACTTC. Amino acid sequence: CASSLRLAPNYEQYF.

The V and J genes are TRBV6-2 or TRBV6-3 and TRBJ2-7; D gene uncertain. Germline V gene sequence: CDR1 MNHEY, CDR2 SVGEGT. V was trimmed by 2 bases and J by 4 bases, leaving 9 bases between them. This CDR3 is 13 amino acids long. Here the CDR3 reads CASSYRVGYEQYF. In nucleotides, the CDR3 is TGTGCCAGCAGTTACCGGGTTGGGTACGAGCAGTACTTC.

The V and J genes are TRBV5-1 and TRBJ1-2; unclear D gene. Trimming cost V 0 bases and J 4 bases, with 4 bases left between them. CDR1 SGHRS and CDR2 YFSETQ come from the germline V gene. This CDR3 comprises 12 residues. The CDR3 loop is CASSLEAYGYTF. The DNA for the CDR3 is TGCGCCAGCAGCTTGGAAGCCTATGGCTACACCTTC.

Written as DNA, the CDR3 is TGCGCCAGCAGCTTCGGGACAGGGGATTATGGCTACACCTTC. Translation: CASSFGTGDYGYTF. The V gene is TRBV5-1, the J gene TRBJ1-2; TRBD1 matches at 10 bases. The CDR3 contains 14 residues. CDR1 and CDR2 (germline): SGHRS, YFSETQ. With V trimmed by 2 bases and J by 5 bases, 3 bases remained unmatched.